Included here is one TCR beta chain sequence, with context. The libraries were made with immunoSEQ v3. Libraries were sequenced to 2 million to 2.5 million read pairs (survey) or roughly 4.5-6 million (deep). Repertoires were generated with immunoSEQ multiplex PCR, while TCRdb's copy carries only in-frame clones and drops some. The table lists more than 20,000 clones, 60% to 85% of them singletons, with under 7.5% in the top ten. This entry is derived from a study of TIL therapy for anti-PD-1-resistant metastatic lung cancer. Study-wide background: Median tumor PD-L1 proportion score was roughly 5.9%. Half of patients were current or former smokers. Median tumor mutation burden was under 1.9 mutations per megabase.

Documented time point: pre-treatment sample, taken before nivolumab and TIL therapy. Germline V gives CDR1 SGHVS, CDR2 FNYEAQ. The CDR3 has 14 residues. The V gene is TRBV7-6, the J gene TRBJ2-5; TRBD1 matches 8 bases. The end of the DNA fits TRBJ2-7 better, so the J call may be wrong. The sample in question was blood, obtained at baseline. The source is a person between 25 and 80 years old with non-small cell lung cancer. CDR3 sequence: CASSPDRAFYEQYF. The CDR3 region has the DNA TGTGCCAGCAGCCCGGACAGGGCTTTCTACGAGCAGTACTTC.